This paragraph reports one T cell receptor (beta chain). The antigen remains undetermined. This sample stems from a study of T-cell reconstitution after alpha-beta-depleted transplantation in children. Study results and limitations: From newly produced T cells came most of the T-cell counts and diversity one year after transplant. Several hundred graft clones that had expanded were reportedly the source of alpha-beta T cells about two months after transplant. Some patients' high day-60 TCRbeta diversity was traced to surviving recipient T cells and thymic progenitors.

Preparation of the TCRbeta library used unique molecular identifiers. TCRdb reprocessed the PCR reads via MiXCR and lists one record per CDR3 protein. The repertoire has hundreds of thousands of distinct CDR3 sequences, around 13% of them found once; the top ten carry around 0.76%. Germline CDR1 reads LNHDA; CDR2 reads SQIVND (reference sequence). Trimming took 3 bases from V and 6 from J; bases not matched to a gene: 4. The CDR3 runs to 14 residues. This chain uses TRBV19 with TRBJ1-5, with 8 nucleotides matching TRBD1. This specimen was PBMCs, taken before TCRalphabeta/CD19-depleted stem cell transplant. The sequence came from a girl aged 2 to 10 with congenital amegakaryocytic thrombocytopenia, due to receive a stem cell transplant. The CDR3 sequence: CASSILGQGQPQHF. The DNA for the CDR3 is TGTGCCAGTAGTATCCTCGGACAGGGTCAGCCCCAGCATTTT.